These 3 T cell receptor beta chains originate from one sample sequenced in a study of T cells in Graves' hyperthyroidism and ophthalmopathy. RNA transcripts gave rise to amplified TCR beta CDR3 regions. The HTBI primer set drove a first-round RT-PCR of the TCR CDR3. MiXCR was run by TCRdb on the multiplex PCR reads, yielding one entry per CDR3 protein. The sample carries around 700,000 distinct CDR3 sequences, 18% recorded once. Material: blood. These receptors all come from a woman aged 45-65 years with Graves' hyperthyroidism that later progressed to Graves' ophthalmopathy.

This clonotype has at least ten counts. This sequence joins TRBV7-2 and TRBJ2-1; TRBD2 matches at 9 bases. This CDR3 contains 15 residues. Germline V gives CDR1 SGHTA, CDR2 FQGNSA. J gave up 0 bases and V 6 bases, and 3 bases lay outside the gene matches. CDR3 bases: TGTGCCAGCAGACCTAGCGGGGCCTCCTACAATGAGCAGTTCTTC. This translates into CASRPSGASYNEQFF.

J is TRBJ1-3 and V is TRBV27; D gene uncertain. Germline V CDR1 and CDR2: MNHEY, SMNVEV (reference sequence). Trimming removed 7 bases at V and 3 bases at J, with 10 bases between. The CDR3 has 13 amino acids. CDR3 in DNA: TGTGCCAGCATGCGGGCTGATGGAAACACCATATATTTT. This codes for CASMRADGNTIYF.

The chain carries TRBV7-8 and TRBJ1-1; 7 nucleotides align to TRBD1. The V and J ends lost 1 base and 1 base, in that order; junction bases with no gene match: 12. The CDR3 has 18 residues. CDR1 and CDR2 (germline): SGHVS, FQNEAQ. CDR3 in amino acids: CASSLETGWFFGNTEAFF. In DNA, the CDR3 is TGTGCCAGCAGCTTAGAGACAGGGTGGTTTTTCGGGAACACTGAAGCTTTCTTT. Complete variable domain (other parts from reference TRBV7-8 and TRBJ1-1): GAGVSQSPRYKVAKRGQDVALRCDPISGHVSLFWYQQALGQGPEFLTYFQNEAQLDKSGLPSDRFFAERPEGSVSTLKIQRTQQEDSAVYLCASSLETGWFFGNTEAFFGQGTRLTVV.